The present entry profiles one TCR beta chain with its context. As yet, its antigen is unknown. This sample was taken from a study of cytomegalovirus exposure and HLA in healthy donors. Study-wide points: Association with HLA alleles at 0.05 false discovery rate was found for approximately 18,000 TCR beta sequences in a later analysis.

Germline V gene lookup returns CDR1 MNHEY and CDR2 SVGAGI. The CDR3 consists of 11 residues. With 5 bases removed from V and 11 bases from J, the gap between germline ends came to 10 bases. A multiplex PCR was run with 60 Vbeta primers and 13 Jbeta primers. The assay was immunoSEQ multiplex PCR, and TCRdb's table has in-frame clones only and misses some. The data hold roughly 120,000 clones, with about four fifths observed a single time. Sequenced material: PBMCs. The chain is built from TRBV6-5 and TRBJ2-1, with D tentatively TRBD1 (6 bases). The sequence derives from a male donor in good health and CMV-seropositive. The CDR3 DNA reads TGTGCCAGCAGTCAAGGGGGTAAGCAGTTCTTC. It translates to CASSQGGKQFF.